This T cell receptor (beta chain) stems from a study of CD8 T cells in Susac syndrome. TEMRA cells were FACS-enriched, unlike CD8+ and CD4+ T cells, which were negatively isolated. Reverse transcription used roughly 0.5 to 1 ug RNA and random hexamers. Amplification of TCR beta CDR3 by immunoSEQ multiplex PCR spanned 54 Vbeta and 13 Jbeta. MiXCR, applied by TCRdb to the immunoSEQ multiplex PCR reads, yields one record per CDR3 protein. The repertoire holds 200,000 to 250,000 distinct CDR3 sequences, with 92% as singletons. Trimming pared 5 bases from V and 8 bases from J, leaving 15 bases between. Per the germline V gene, CDR1 is DFQATT and CDR2 is SNEGSKA (reference sequence). The CDR3 runs 12 residues.

The chain employs TRBV20-1 and TRBJ1-2; maybe TRBD1 (5 bases). The TCR comes from a human donor with multiple sclerosis. The sequenced material came from CD8+ T cells from PBMCs. CDR3 region: CSAGAGVAGYTF. The CDR3 coding sequence is TGCAGTGCTGGGGCGGGGGTTGCCGGCTACACCTTC.